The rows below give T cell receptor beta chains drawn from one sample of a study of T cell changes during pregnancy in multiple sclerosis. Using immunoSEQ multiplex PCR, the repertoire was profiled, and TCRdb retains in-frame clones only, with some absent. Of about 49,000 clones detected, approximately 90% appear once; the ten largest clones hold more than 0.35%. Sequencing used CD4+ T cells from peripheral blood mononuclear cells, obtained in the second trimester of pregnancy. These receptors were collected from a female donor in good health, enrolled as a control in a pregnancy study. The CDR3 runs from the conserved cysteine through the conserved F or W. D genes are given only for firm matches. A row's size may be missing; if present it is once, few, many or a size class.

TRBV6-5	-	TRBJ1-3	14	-	TGTGCCAGCAGTTATGCAGGGACTGGAAACACCATATATTTT	CASSYAGTGNTIYF
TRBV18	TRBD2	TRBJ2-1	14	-	TGTGCCAGCTCACCCGGGACTAGCGTCTATGAGCAGTTCTTC	CASSPGTSVYEQFF
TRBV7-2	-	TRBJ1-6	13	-	TGTGCCAGCAGCTTAGATAGAAATTCACCCCTCCACTTT	CASSLDRNSPLHF
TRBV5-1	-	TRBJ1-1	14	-	TGCGCCAGCAGCTTGGACAGTTCGAACACTGAAGCTTTCTTT	CASSLDSSNTEAFF
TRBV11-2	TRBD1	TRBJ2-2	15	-	TGTGCCAGCAGCCCTGGACAGGGATTTGCCGGGGAGCTGTTTTTT	CASSPGQGFAGELFF
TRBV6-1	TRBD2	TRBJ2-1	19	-	TGTGCCAGCAGTGTTAAACCGGGACTAGCCCTCGAAGGTTACAATGAGCAGTTCTTC	CASSVKPGLALEGYNEQFF
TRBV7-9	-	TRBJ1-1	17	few	TGTGCCAGCAGCTTATTGGACTCTCTATTTATGAACACTGAAGCTTTCTTT	CASSLLDSLFMNTEAFF
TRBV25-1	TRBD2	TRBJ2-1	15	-	TGTGCCAGCAGTGCACTAGCGGGGGAAAGGGGTGAGCAGTTCTTC	CASSALAGERGEQFF
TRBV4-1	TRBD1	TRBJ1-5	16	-	TGCGCCAGCAGCCAAGATGGACAGGGGCGAGATCAGCCCCAGCATTTT	CASSQDGQGRDQPQHF
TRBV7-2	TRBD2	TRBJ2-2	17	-	TGTGCCAGCAGCTTAGAGGGGACTAGCTTTAGCACCGGGGAGCTGTTTTTT	CASSLEGTSFSTGELFF
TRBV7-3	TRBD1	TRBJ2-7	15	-	TGTGCCAGCAGCTCCCAAGGACAGGGTACCTACGAGCAGTACTTC	CASSSQGQGTYEQYF
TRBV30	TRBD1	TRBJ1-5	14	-	TGTGCCTGGGGGGGACAGGACGCACCTCAGCCCCAGCATTTT	CAWGGQDAPQPQHF
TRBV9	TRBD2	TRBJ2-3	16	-	TGTGCCAGCAGCTCCCGGACTAGCGGGGGGGCCTCAACGCAGTATTTT	CASSSRTSGGASTQYF
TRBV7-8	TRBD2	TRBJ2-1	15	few	TGTGCCAGCAGCGTACGACTAGCGGGGTACAATGAGCAGTTCTTC	CASSVRLAGYNEQFF
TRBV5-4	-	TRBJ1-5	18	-	TGTGCCAGCAGCTTAAACCGGAGGTCGTGTCGCAGCAATCAGCCCCAGCATTTT	CASSLNRRSCRSNQPQHF
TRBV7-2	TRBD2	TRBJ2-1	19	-	TGTGCCAGCAGCCCGAGGGGACTAGCGGGGGGCGTGAACTACAATGAGCAGTTCTTC	CASSPRGLAGGVNYNEQFF
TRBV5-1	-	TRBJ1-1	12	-	TGCGCCAGTTCGACAGCCAACACTGAAGCTTTCTTT	CASSTANTEAFF
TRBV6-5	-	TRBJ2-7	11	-	TGTGCCAGCTTCCAGCTAGGCGAGCAGTACTTC	CASFQLGEQYF
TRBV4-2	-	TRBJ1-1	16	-	TGTGCCAGCAGCCAAGATAATTCGGGGTCTGGCACTGAAGCTTTCTTT	CASSQDNSGSGTEAFF
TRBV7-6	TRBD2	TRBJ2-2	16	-	TGTGCCAGCACCCCAATGCGCGGGGGGAACACCGGGGAGCTGTTTTTT	CASTPMRGGNTGELFF
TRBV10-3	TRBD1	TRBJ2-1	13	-	TGTGCCACAGGACAGGGGCTGGACAATGAGCAGTTCTTC	CATGQGLDNEQFF
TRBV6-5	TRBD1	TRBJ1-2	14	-	TGTGCCAGCAGTCGCGACAGGGGAGGGTCGGGCTACACCTTC	CASSRDRGGSGYTF
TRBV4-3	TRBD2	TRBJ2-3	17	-	TGCGCCAGCAGCCAGGGACTACGCTTAGTCAGCACAGATACGCAGTATTTT	CASSQGLRLVSTDTQYF
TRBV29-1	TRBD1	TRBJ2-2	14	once	TGCAGCGTTGGGCGGACAGGGCTGGGCGGGGAGCTGTTTTTT	CSVGRTGLGGELFF
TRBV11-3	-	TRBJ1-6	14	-	TGTGCCAGCAGCTTAGATCCGGGGGACCAACCCCTCCACTTT	CASSLDPGDQPLHF
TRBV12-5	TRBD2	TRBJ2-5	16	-	TGTGCTAGTGGCCCCGGGACTAGCGGGGGCCCGGAGACCCAGTACTTC	CASGPGTSGGPETQYF
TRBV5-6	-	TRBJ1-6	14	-	TGTGCCAGCAGCACGGGACTGATTAATTCACCCCTCCACTTT	CASSTGLINSPLHF
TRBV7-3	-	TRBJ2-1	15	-	TGTGCCAGCAGCCTCACAGGGACCAACTACAATGAGCAGTTCTTC	CASSLTGTNYNEQFF
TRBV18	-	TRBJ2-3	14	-	TGTGCCAGCTCACTGGGCAGGGGTGAAGATACGCAGTATTTT	CASSLGRGEDTQYF
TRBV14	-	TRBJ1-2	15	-	TGTGCCAGCAGCCAATTTATCACGACAGACCATGGCTACACCTTC	CASSQFITTDHGYTF
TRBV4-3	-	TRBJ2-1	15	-	TGCGCCAGCAGCCAAGGGGGCAACTCCTACAATGAGCAGTTCTTC	CASSQGGNSYNEQFF
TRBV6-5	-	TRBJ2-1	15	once	TGTGCCAGCAGTTACCAAGCGGTAACCTACAATGAGCAGTTCTTC	CASSYQAVTYNEQFF
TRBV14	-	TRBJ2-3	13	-	TGTGCCAGCAGCCAACTAAGCACAGATACGCAGTATTTT	CASSQLSTDTQYF
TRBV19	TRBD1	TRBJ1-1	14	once	TGTGCCAGTAGTATCCGGACAGGGGGCGCGGAAGCTTTCTTT	CASSIRTGGAEAFF
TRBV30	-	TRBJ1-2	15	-	TGTGCCTGGAGTGTTTTAAGAGCGTCTAACTATGGCTACACCTTC	CAWSVLRASNYGYTF